Following are 21 T cell receptor beta chains from one sample sequenced in a study of sequential checkpoint blockade in melanoma. The treatment here: randomized to nivolumab then ipilimumab (arm A) or the reverse (arm B). Method: immunoSEQ multiplex PCR; TCRdb's copy keeps in-frame clones and lacks some. Among about 4,900 clones, 34% were seen once, and the ten largest hold approximately 12%. Sequencing used tumor tissue (inferred from file names), obtained from a patient given nivolumab and ipilimumab in sequence. All receptors come from a human donor with melanoma.

This rearrangement joins TRBV6-8 to TRBJ1-5; 9 bases line up with TRBD1. Germline CDR1 and CDR2: MNHGY and SAAAGT. The CDR3 totals 17 residues. With 0 bases clipped from V and 9 bases from J, the junction kept 12 bases outside the gene matches. CDR3 DNA sequence: TGTGCCAGCAGTTACTCGAGGGACAGGGTAGATAGTTGGCCCCAGCATTTT. Translation gives CASSYSRDRVDSWPQHF.

Many counts were recorded for this clone. The V gene is TRBV6-8, the J gene TRBJ1-1; D remains ambiguous. Per the germline V gene, CDR1 is MNHGY and CDR2 is SAAAGT. V was trimmed by 8 bases and J by 5 bases, leaving 15 bases between them. The CDR3 length is 13 residues. The CDR3 nucleotides read TGTGCCAGCGGCCCGCAAACGGGAACTGAAGCTTTCTTT. This gives the protein CASGPQTGTEAFF.

This clone was seen more than once but under ten times. This chain links TRBV6-8 with TRBJ1-6; D is unresolved. Germline CDR1 is MNHGY and CDR2 is SAAAGT. The CDR3 runs to 13 residues. Trimming took 5 bases from V and 7 from J, leaving 9 bases between them. DNA for the CDR3: TGTGCCAGCAGTGTTGGCAGGAATTCACCCCTCCACTTT. This sequence encodes CASSVGRNSPLHF.

The chain links TRBV11-1 to TRBJ1-1; D might be TRBD1 (5 bases). The CDR3 runs 15 residues. V gave up 2 bases and J gave up 8 bases, with 18 bases separating them. Germline values: CDR1 SGHAT, CDR2 FQDESV (reference sequence). The CDR3 DNA sequence: TGTGCCAGCAGCTTAAACCTGGGGCAGGCTGTCGAAGCTTTCTTT. This encodes CASSLNLGQAVEAFF.

The chain recombines TRBV6-8 with TRBJ1-2; 10 bases map to TRBD1. V lost 6 bases and J lost 7; bases outside the gene matches: 8. This CDR3 is built from 14 residues. CDR1 is MNHGY and CDR2 is SAAAGT in the germline V gene. CDR3 region: CASSWTGGTGGYTF. The CDR3 DNA sequence: TGTGCCAGCAGCTGGACAGGGGGAACGGGTGGCTACACCTTC.

This chain connects TRBV5-1 to TRBJ2-3, with D perhaps TRBD2 (6 bases). The CDR3 length is 16 residues. Trimming shortened V by 4 bases and J by 5 bases, and 20 bases separated the two germline ends. Germline V gene sequence: CDR1 SGHRS, CDR2 YFSETQ. CDR3 loop: CASSITGGREGDTQYF. As DNA, the CDR3 is TGCGCCAGCAGCATTACCGGGGGTCGAGAGGGAGATACGCAGTATTTT.

In this sample, this clone turned up a few times. V is TRBV11-3 and J is TRBJ1-3, with no clear D. Germline CDR1 SGHNT, CDR2 YENEEA. The CDR3 totals 16 residues. V shed 0 bases and J shed 0 bases, with 9 bases lying between them. The DNA of the CDR3 is TGTGCCAGCAGCTTAGATCGGCAAGCCTCTGGAAACACCATATATTTT. Protein product: CASSLDRQASGNTIYF.

This chain connects TRBV5-1 to TRBJ2-5; 11 nucleotides match TRBD2. Germline V gene sequence: CDR1 SGHRS, CDR2 YFSETQ. The J segment lost 5 bases and the V segment lost 5 bases, leaving 8 bases of the junction unmatched. CDR3 length equals 15 residues. The CDR3 reads CASRVPSGGSETQYF. The CDR3 DNA follows: TGCGCCAGCAGAGTTCCTAGCGGGGGGTCGGAGACCCAGTACTTC.

This clone appeared a few times. The rearrangement joins TRBV11-3 to TRBJ1-5; perhaps TRBD1 as D (5 bases). With 3 bases removed from V and 5 bases from J, the gap between germline ends came to 11 bases. CDR1 is SGHNT, CDR2 YENEEA, per germline. This CDR3 is 14 amino acids long. The CDR3 nucleotides read TGTGCCAGCAGCTTGGTTGGAGGGGATCAGCCCCAGCATTTT. Protein product: CASSLVGGDQPQHF.

This sequence joins TRBV6-7 and TRBJ2-1; D ambiguous. TRBV6-7 is placed among ORFs of uncertain function. The CDR3 totals 15 residues. V was clipped by 10 bases and J by 2 bases, with 18 bases between them. The CDR3 loop is CATQVGLPAYNEQFF. The CDR3 DNA follows: TGTGCCACTCAGGTTGGCCTTCCAGCCTACAATGAGCAGTTCTTC.

By proportion, this clone is medium-sized. The chain combines TRBV14 with TRBJ1-1; TRBD1 matches at 8 bases. CDR3 length: 12 amino acids. CDR1 SGHDN and CDR2 FVKESK come from the germline V gene. With 4 bases clipped from V and 6 bases from J, the junction kept 1 base outside the gene matches. CDR3 residues: CASSPDRAEAFF. CDR3 nucleotide sequence: TGTGCCAGCAGCCCGGACAGGGCTGAAGCTTTCTTT.

By its share, this clone is large (0.1 to 1%). The chain employs TRBV25-1 and TRBJ1-2, with a possible D match to TRBD1 (6 bases). This CDR3 is built from 18 residues. Trimming cost V 3 bases and J 3 bases, with 23 bases left between them. Germline V gene lookup returns CDR1 MGHDK and CDR2 SYGVNS. The CDR3 DNA is TGTGCCAGCAGTGACGGCCCAGCTAATAGAAGGGGGTACTATGGCTACACCTTC. This sequence encodes CASSDGPANRRGYYGYTF.

The genes are TRBV5-1 and TRBJ1-1; possibly TRBD1 for D (5 bases). This CDR3 region has 16 residues. V was cut by 0 bases and J by 0 bases, with 12 bases left in between. CDR1 is SGHRS, CDR2 YFSETQ, per germline. For the CDR3, the DNA is TGCGCCAGCAGCTTGGCCTCTCAGGGCATGAACACTGAAGCTTTCTTT. It yields the protein CASSLASQGMNTEAFF.

Only a few counts were recorded for this clone. The genes are TRBV6-8 and TRBJ2-1, with TRBD2 identical over 12 bases. This CDR3 contains 16 residues. CDR1 is MNHGY and CDR2 is SAAAGT in the germline V gene. Trimming removed 5 bases from V and 6 bases from J; junction bases left unmatched: 8. The CDR3 sequence: CASSASLAGGFNEQFF. CDR3 DNA sequence: TGTGCCAGCAGTGCATCACTAGCGGGGGGATTCAATGAGCAGTTCTTC.

The rearrangement uses TRBV19 and TRBJ2-2; D perhaps matches TRBD2 (5 bases). Germline lookup yields CDR1 LNHDA and CDR2 SQIVND (reference sequence). Between the trimmed V and J ends, which lost 1 base and 7 bases, there was a span of 13 bases. The CDR3 has 15 residues. CDR3 bases: TGTGCCAGTAGTATAGGTCCGGGGTGGCACGGGGAGCTGTTTTTT. Translation gives CASSIGPGWHGELFF. The full variable domain, with the rest looked up from reference TRBV19 and TRBJ2-2, is DGGITQSPKYLFRKEGQNVTLSCEQNLNHDAMYWYRQDPGQGLRLIYYSQIVNDFQKGDIAEGYSVSREKKESFPLTVTSAQKNPTAFYLCASSIGPGWHGELFFGEGSRLTVL.

This sequence joins TRBV19 and TRBJ2-3; D not certain. The CDR3 is 17 amino acids. V shed 4 bases and J shed 0 bases, with 17 bases lying between them. The germline gives CDR1 LNHDA, CDR2 SQIVND (reference sequence). CDR3: CASSKRGRLSSTDTQYF. The CDR3, as DNA: TGTGCCAGTAGTAAACGAGGAAGATTATCGAGCACAGATACGCAGTATTTT.

This clone turned up a few times. CDR3 sequence: CAISESVWETQYF. The CDR3 DNA reads as TGTGCCATCAGTGAGTCAGTTTGGGAGACCCAGTACTTC. V is TRBV10-3 and J is TRBJ2-5; D gene unclear. CDR1 ENHRY and CDR2 SYGVKD come from the germline V gene. V was shortened by 0 bases and J by 5 bases, with 7 bases between the two germline ends. This CDR3 has 13 residues.

This clone was seen a handful of times. Here the CDR3 reads CASSLTGDQPQHF. CDR3 DNA sequence: TGTGCCAGCAGCCTGACAGGGGATCAGCCCCAGCATTTT. V and J are TRBV7-1 and TRBJ1-5, with 8 bases that match TRBD1. Being an ORF, TRBV7-1 has a function that is uncertain. The ends lost 5 bases at V and 5 bases at J; junction bases unmatched: 2. This CDR3 comprises 13 residues.

This clone was observed a handful of times. The chain combines TRBV1 with TRBJ2-3. TRBV1 is a listed pseudogene. This CDR3 is built from 14 residues. The CDR3 DNA reads as TGCGCCAGCAGCCAAGGGTGGATAGCAGATACGCAGTATTTT. Residues: CASSQGWIADTQYF.

By share of the sample, this clone is medium-sized. The chain recombines TRBV11-3 with TRBJ1-5; 7 nucleotides agree with TRBD1. The CDR3 has 14 residues. With V trimmed by 5 bases and J by 11 bases, 12 bases remained unmatched. Germline V lookup: CDR1 SGHNT, CDR2 YENEEA. The CDR3: CASSQSDRSRTQHF. Written as DNA, the CDR3 is TGTGCCAGCAGCCAGTCGGACAGGTCCAGGACCCAGCATTTT. The full variable domain, rest sourced from reference TRBV11-3 and TRBJ1-5, is EAGVVQSPRYKIIEKKQPVAFWCNPISGHNTLYWYLQNLGQGPELLIRYENEEAVDDSQLPKDRFSAERLKGVDSTLKIQPAELGDSAVYLCASSQSDRSRTQHFGDGTRLSIL.

This clone ranks as medium-sized (0.01 to 0.1%). The rearrangement uses TRBV11-3 and TRBJ1-2, with a tentative D call TRBD1 (5 bases). The CDR3 length is 17 residues. In germline, CDR1 is SGHNT, CDR2 YENEEA. V was trimmed by 3 bases and J by 3 bases, leaving 20 bases between them. CDR3 in DNA: TGTGCCAGCAGCTTGGAGGGTGGGGCGCCGGCCTACTATGGCTACACCTTC. This sequence encodes CASSLEGGAPAYYGYTF.